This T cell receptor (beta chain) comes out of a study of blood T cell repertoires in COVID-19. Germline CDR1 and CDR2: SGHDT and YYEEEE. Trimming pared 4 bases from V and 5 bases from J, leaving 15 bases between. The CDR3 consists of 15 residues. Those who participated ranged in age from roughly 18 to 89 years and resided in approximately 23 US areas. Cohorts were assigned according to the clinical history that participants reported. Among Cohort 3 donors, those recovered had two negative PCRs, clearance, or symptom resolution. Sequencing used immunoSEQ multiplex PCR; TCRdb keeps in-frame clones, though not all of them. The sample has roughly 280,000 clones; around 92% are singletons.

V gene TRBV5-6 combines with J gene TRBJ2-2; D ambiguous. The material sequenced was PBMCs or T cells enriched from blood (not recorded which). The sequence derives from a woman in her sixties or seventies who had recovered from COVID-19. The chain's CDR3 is CASSRRGFFTGELFF. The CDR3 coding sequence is TGTGCCAGCAGCCGACGAGGATTTTTTACCGGGGAGCTGTTTTTT.